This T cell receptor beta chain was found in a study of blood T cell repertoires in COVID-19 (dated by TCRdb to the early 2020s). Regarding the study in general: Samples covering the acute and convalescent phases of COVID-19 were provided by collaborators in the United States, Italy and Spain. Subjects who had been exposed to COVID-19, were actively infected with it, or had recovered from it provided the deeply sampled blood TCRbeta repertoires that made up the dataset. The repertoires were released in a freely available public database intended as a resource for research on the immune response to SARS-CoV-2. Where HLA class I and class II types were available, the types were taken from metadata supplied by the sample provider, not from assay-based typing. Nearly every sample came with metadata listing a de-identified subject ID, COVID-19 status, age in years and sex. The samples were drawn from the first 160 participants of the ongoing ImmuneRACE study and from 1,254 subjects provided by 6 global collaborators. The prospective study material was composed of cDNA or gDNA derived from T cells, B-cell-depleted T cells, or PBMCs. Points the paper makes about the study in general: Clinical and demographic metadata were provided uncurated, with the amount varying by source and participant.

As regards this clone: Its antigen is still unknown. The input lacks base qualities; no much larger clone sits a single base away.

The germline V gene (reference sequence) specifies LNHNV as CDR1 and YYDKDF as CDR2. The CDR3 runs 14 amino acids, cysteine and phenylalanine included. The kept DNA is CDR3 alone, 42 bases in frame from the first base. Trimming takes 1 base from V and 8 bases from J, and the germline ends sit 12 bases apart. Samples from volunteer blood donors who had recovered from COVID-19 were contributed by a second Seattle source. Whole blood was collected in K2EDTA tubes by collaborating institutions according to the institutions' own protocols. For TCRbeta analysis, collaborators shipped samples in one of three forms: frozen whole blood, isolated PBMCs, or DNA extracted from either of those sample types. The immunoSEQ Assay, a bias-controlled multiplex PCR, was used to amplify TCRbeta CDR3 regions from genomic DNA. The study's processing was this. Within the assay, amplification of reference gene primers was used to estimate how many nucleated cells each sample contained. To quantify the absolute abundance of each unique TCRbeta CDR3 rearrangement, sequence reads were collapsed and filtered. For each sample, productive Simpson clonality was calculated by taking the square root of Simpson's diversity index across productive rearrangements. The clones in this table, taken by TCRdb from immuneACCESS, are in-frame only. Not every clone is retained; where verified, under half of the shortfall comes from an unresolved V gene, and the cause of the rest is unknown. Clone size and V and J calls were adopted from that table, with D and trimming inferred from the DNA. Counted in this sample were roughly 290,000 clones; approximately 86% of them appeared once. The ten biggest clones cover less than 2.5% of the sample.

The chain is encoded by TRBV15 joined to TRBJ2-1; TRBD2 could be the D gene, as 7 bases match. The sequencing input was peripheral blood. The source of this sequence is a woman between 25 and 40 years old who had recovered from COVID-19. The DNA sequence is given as TGTGCCACCAGCAGAGTTGGGGGGGCGGATGAGCAGTTCTTC. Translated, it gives CATSRVGGADEQFF.